These 14 T cell receptor beta chains originate from one sample sequenced in a study of cytomegalovirus exposure and HLA in healthy donors. Here immunoSEQ multiplex PCR was the method, and the copy in TCRdb shows in-frame clones only, minus some. The table includes about 82,000 clones, 85% to 95% detected once. The sequencing input was PBMCs. Source of these receptors: a man aged 18-30 years in good health and CMV-seronegative.

The rearrangement joins TRBV7-2 to TRBJ1-1, with TRBD1 as a possible D gene (6 bases). Trimming removed 2 bases from V and 6 bases from J, with 7 bases in between. The length of the CDR3 is 12 residues. CDR1 is SGHTA, CDR2 FQGNSA, per germline. This CDR3 is CASSLTGPEAFF. The CDR3 nucleotides read TGTGCCAGCAGCTTAACAGGGCCTGAAGCTTTCTTT.

The chain combines TRBV11-2 with TRBJ2-2, with 8 bases matching TRBD1. The CDR3 is made up of 14 amino acids. V shed 7 bases and J 7 bases; nucleotides not matched to a gene: 8. From germline, CDR1 is SGHAT and CDR2 FQNNGV. CDR3 in amino acids: CASTRQGANGELFF. The DNA for the CDR3 is TGTGCCAGCACCCGCCAGGGGGCGAACGGGGAGCTGTTTTTT.

V gene TRBV5-1 combines with J gene TRBJ1-3; D call uncertain. The CDR3 spans 15 residues. V lost 10 bases and J 0 bases, leaving 17 bases between the germline ends. Germline CDR1 reads SGHRS; CDR2 reads YFSETQ. The DNA of the CDR3 is TGCGCCTCTGGTTCGGGAAGTGACTCTGGAAACACCATATATTTT. It is translated as CASGSGSDSGNTIYF. Full variable domain (remainder filled in from reference TRBV5-1 and TRBJ1-3): KAGVTQTPRYLIKTRGQQVTLSCSPISGHRSVSWYQQTPGQGLQFLFEYFSETQRNKGNFPGRFSGRQFSNSRSEMNVSTLELGDSALYLCASGSGSDSGNTIYFGEGSWLTVV.

CDR3 amino acids: CASTEQGQGAEAFF. The CDR3 nucleotides are TGTGCCAGCACCGAACAGGGACAGGGGGCGGAAGCTTTCTTT. V is TRBV11-3 and J is TRBJ1-1; 12 positions match TRBD1. There are 14 residues in the CDR3. Looked up from germline, CDR1 is SGHNT and CDR2 is YENEEA. J lost 8 bases, V lost 7 bases, and 8 bases had no gene match.

This clone showed up just a few times. The genes are TRBV29-1 and TRBJ1-1; no firm D call. CDR1 is SQVTM, CDR2 ANQGSEA, per germline. This CDR3 spans 11 amino acids. The V end lost 4 bases, the J end lost 11 bases, and 14 bases lay between the germline ends. CDR3 nucleotide sequence: TGCAGCGTTGGTTTCAGGACGGGGGCTTTCTTT. Its protein product is CSVGFRTGAFF.

This chain joins TRBV29-1 and TRBJ2-7; 7 nucleotides align to TRBD1. With V trimmed by 1 base and J by 3 bases, 0 bases remained unmatched. The CDR3 contains 12 residues. Germline V lookup: CDR1 SQVTM, CDR2 ANQGSEA. As DNA, the CDR3 is TGCAGCGTTGAAGGGGACAGCTACGAGCAGTACTTC. This translates into CSVEGDSYEQYF.

The J gene is TRBJ2-1, the V gene TRBV5-4, with TRBD1 identical over 8 bases. V shed 4 bases and J 4 bases; nucleotides not matched to a gene: 7. The CDR3 has 15 residues. The germline V gene has CDR1 SGHNT and CDR2 YYREEE (reference sequence). This chain's CDR3 is CASSEPGQEYNEQFF. The CDR3 DNA sequence: TGTGCCAGCAGCGAACCGGGACAGGAGTACAATGAGCAGTTCTTC.

This sequence joins TRBV7-2 and TRBJ2-1; 9 bases match TRBD2. V was clipped by 3 bases and J by 6 bases; unmatched bases: 9. This CDR3 region has 16 residues. The germline gives CDR1 SGHTA, CDR2 FQGNSA. The CDR3, as DNA: TGTGCCAGCAGCTTTTGGGCGCGGGAGGGGCGCAATGAGCAGTTCTTC. This encodes CASSFWAREGRNEQFF.

The gene calls are TRBV5-1 and TRBJ1-5, with a tentative D call TRBD1 (6 bases). This CDR3 comprises 15 residues. Trimming left V 3 bases short and J 3 bases short, with 13 bases between. Germline CDR1 and CDR2: SGHRS and YFSETQ. The DNA for the CDR3 is TGCGCCAGCAGCTGGACAGCAGGGACCAATCAGCCCCAGCATTTT. Its translation: CASSWTAGTNQPQHF.

The chain couples TRBV6-1 to TRBJ1-5, with D uncertain. Germline V gives CDR1 MNHNS, CDR2 SASEGT. Deletions cut 2 bases from V and 4 bases from J, with 12 bases between. The CDR3 contains 15 residues. The CDR3 region is CASSEWRAINQPQHF. The CDR3 nucleotides are TGTGCCAGCAGTGAATGGAGGGCTATTAATCAGCCCCAGCATTTT.

The table lists this clone with a few counts. The rearrangement uses TRBV5-4 and TRBJ1-2, with 9 nucleotides matching TRBD1. This CDR3 is built from 14 residues. J gave up 8 bases and V 0 bases, and 5 bases lay outside the gene matches. Per the germline V gene, CDR1 is SGHNT and CDR2 is YYREEE (reference sequence). The CDR3 DNA is TGTGCCAGCAGCTTGGATGGGACAGGGCAAGGCTACACCTTC. This gives the protein CASSLDGTGQGYTF.

This clone was detected only once. V gene TRBV25-1 combines with J gene TRBJ2-7, with D perhaps matching TRBD2 (5 bases). The CDR3 covers 11 residues. The germline V gene encodes CDR1 MGHDK and CDR2 SYGVNS. The CDR3 here is CAVSGLYEQYF. DNA of the CDR3: TGTGCAGTAAGCGGACTCTACGAGCAGTACTTC.

The chain carries TRBV7-2 and TRBJ1-2; no clear D gene. Trimming shortened V by 0 bases and J by 5 bases, and 10 bases separated the two germline ends. This CDR3 has 14 amino acids. Germline values: CDR1 SGHTA, CDR2 FQGNSA. CDR3 DNA: TGTGCCAGCAGCTTAGCGAAAGGGAGATATGGCTACACCTTC. It specifies CASSLAKGRYGYTF.

The chain employs TRBV5-5 and TRBJ1-5; D is possibly TRBD1 (5 bases). Germline lookup yields CDR1 SGHKS and CDR2 YYEKEE (reference sequence). CDR3 length: 15 amino acids. V lost 6 bases and J lost 2, with 15 bases in between. In DNA, the CDR3 is TGTGCCAGCACGAAACAGGTTTCGCGCAATCAGCCCCAGCATTTT. Its translation is CASTKQVSRNQPQHF.